This T cell receptor (beta chain) is drawn from a study of tumor and adjacent non-tumor tissue in lung cancer. Three rounds of nested PCR, following a modified ARM-PCR protocol, produced the TCRbeta library. One entry per CDR3 protein, called by TCRdb with MiXCR from the multiplex PCR reads. This sample has roughly 48,000 distinct CDR3 sequences, with roughly 60% found just once. No cell sorting was done before RNA was extracted from the tissue. Distant lung tissue was collected more than 3 cm away from the tumor edge. Remarks on this clonotype: The junction and the germline gene differ at one end; a read error may be behind it.

Germline V gives CDR1 MGHRA, CDR2 YSYEKL. The CDR3 sequence is 15 residues long. The sample comprised distant non-tumor lung tissue. This chain links TRBV4-1 with TRBJ1-1, with 9 positions matching TRBD1. This clonotype originated in a woman in her 70s with non-small cell lung cancer. CDR3 in DNA: TGCGCCAGCAGCCAATACAGGGGGCGCTTGACTGAAGCTTTCTTC. Translation gives CASSQYRGRLTEAFF.